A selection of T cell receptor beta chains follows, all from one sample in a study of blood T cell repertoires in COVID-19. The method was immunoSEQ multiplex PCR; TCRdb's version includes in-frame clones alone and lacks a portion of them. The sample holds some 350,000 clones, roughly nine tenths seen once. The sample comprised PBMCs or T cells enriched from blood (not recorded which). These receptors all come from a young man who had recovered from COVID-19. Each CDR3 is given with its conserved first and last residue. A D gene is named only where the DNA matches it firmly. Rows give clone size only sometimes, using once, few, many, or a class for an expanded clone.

DNA: TGTGCCAGCAGTGAAGCGAGGCGGAGCATGAACACTGAAGCTTTCTTT
CDR3: CASSEARRSMNTEAFF
V: TRBV2
size: .
D: .
J: TRBJ1-1

DNA: TGTGCCAGCAGCTGGCTAGCGGAATACAATGAGCAGTTCTTC
CDR3: CASSWLAEYNEQFF
V: TRBV7-8
size: .
D: TRBD2
J: TRBJ2-1

DNA: TGTGCCAGCCGAAATCAGGGCCAACTGAACACTGAAGCTTTCTTT
CDR3: CASRNQGQLNTEAFF
V: TRBV6-5
size: .
D: .
J: TRBJ1-1

DNA: TGCAGCGTTGAACCGCGGACAGGGAGTGCCGGGGAGCTGTTTTTT
CDR3: CSVEPRTGSAGELFF
V: TRBV29-1
size: .
D: TRBD1
J: TRBJ2-2

DNA: TGTGCCACCAGCAGAGAGGGGGCCCAGTCCTATAGCAATCAGCCCCAGCATTTT
CDR3: CATSREGAQSYSNQPQHF
V: TRBV15
size: .
D: .
J: TRBJ1-5

DNA: TGTGCCAGCAGCCTAAACACAGGGCGGCTTTACGAGCAGTACTTC
CDR3: CASSLNTGRLYEQYF
V: TRBV11-2
size: .
D: .
J: TRBJ2-7

DNA: TGCGCCAGCAGCACTTCAAGTTGGGCAGGAAGGTTTCAAGATACGCAGTATTTT
CDR3: CASSTSSWAGRFQDTQYF
V: TRBV5-1
size: .
D: .
J: TRBJ2-3

DNA: TGTGCCAGCAGCTTGGCCGGTACAGATAATTCACCCCTCCACTTT
CDR3: CASSLAGTDNSPLHF
V: TRBV5-4
size: .
D: .
J: TRBJ1-6

DNA: TGTGCCAGTAGAATGACTGGCGGGGGGTCGAATGAGCAGTTCTTC
CDR3: CASRMTGGGSNEQFF
V: TRBV19
size: .
D: TRBD2
J: TRBJ2-1

DNA: TGTGCCAGCGGACAGAACTCCTACAATGAGCAGTTCTTC
CDR3: CASGQNSYNEQFF
V: TRBV7-9
size: .
D: .
J: TRBJ2-1

DNA: TGTGCCAGCACGCGCGACAACTTTGGCTATGGCTACACCTTC
CDR3: CASTRDNFGYGYTF
V: TRBV6-5
size: .
D: .
J: TRBJ1-2

DNA: TGTGCCAGCAGCGTAGATCACAGGGTAAAAACTAACTATGGCTACACCTTC
CDR3: CASSVDHRVKTNYGYTF
V: TRBV9
size: .
D: .
J: TRBJ1-2

DNA: TGTGCCAGCAGCCCCCCCGGGAGGGGGGGCGATGGCTACACCTTC
CDR3: CASSPPGRGGDGYTF
V: TRBV3-1/TRBV3-2
size: .
D: .
J: TRBJ1-2

DNA: TGTGCCAGTAGAGGCGGGGCCTCCTACAATGAGCAGTTCTTC
CDR3: CASRGGASYNEQFF
V: TRBV19
size: .
D: .
J: TRBJ2-1

DNA: TGTGCCAGCAGTTTTTCGGGAAATCAGCCCCAGCATTTT
CDR3: CASSFSGNQPQHF
V: TRBV28
size: .
D: .
J: TRBJ1-5

DNA: TGTGCCAGCAGCTATGGGGGGAGCAGAAACAATGAGCAGTTCTTC
CDR3: CASSYGGSRNNEQFF
V: TRBV7-2
size: .
D: .
J: TRBJ2-1

DNA: TGTGCCAGCAGTTACAGCGGACAGGGCGGAAACACCATATATTTT
CDR3: CASSYSGQGGNTIYF
V: TRBV6-5
size: .
D: TRBD1
J: TRBJ1-3

DNA: TGTGCCAGCAGCTTGGGACTAGAGGGTTGGGCGCAGTACTTC
CDR3: CASSLGLEGWAQYF
V: TRBV5-6
size: .
D: .
J: TRBJ2-7

DNA: TGTGCCAGCAGTTTAGGGTCAGGGGGCTATGGCTACACCTTC
CDR3: CASSLGSGGYGYTF
V: TRBV28
size: .
D: TRBD1
J: TRBJ1-2

DNA: TGTGCCAGCAGCCAGGCAGACAAGGCTTTCTTT
CDR3: CASSQADKAFF
V: TRBV3-1/TRBV3-2
size: .
D: .
J: TRBJ1-1

DNA: TGTGCCAGCACCAAGGGGGTCCAGACAGGGGGCAATCAGCCCCAGCATTTT
CDR3: CASTKGVQTGGNQPQHF
V: TRBV21-1
size: once
D: .
J: TRBJ1-5

DNA: TGTGCCAGCAGCCCACAGGGGGGAACTGAAGCTTTCTTT
CDR3: CASSPQGGTEAFF
V: TRBV7-3
size: .
D: TRBD1
J: TRBJ1-1

DNA: TGTGCCAGCTCACCAGGGACAGGGGGCTCCTACGAGCAGTACTTC
CDR3: CASSPGTGGSYEQYF
V: TRBV18
size: .
D: TRBD1
J: TRBJ2-7

DNA: TGTGCCAGCAGCTTCTCTCTAGCGGGCACCGGGGAGCTGTTTTTT
CDR3: CASSFSLAGTGELFF
V: TRBV7-2
size: .
D: TRBD2
J: TRBJ2-2

DNA: TGCGCCAGCAGCTTGGCCGGACAGAGTGGACAGCCCCAGCATTTT
CDR3: CASSLAGQSGQPQHF
V: TRBV5-1
size: .
D: .
J: TRBJ1-5

DNA: TGCGCCAGCAGCCACAAAACCACGGGGAACTATGGCTACACCTTC
CDR3: CASSHKTTGNYGYTF
V: TRBV4-1
size: .
D: .
J: TRBJ1-2

DNA: TGTGCCAGCAGTTCGGGACAGGGATACAATGAGCAGTTCTTC
CDR3: CASSSGQGYNEQFF
V: TRBV27
size: many
D: TRBD1
J: TRBJ2-1

DNA: TGTGCCAGCAGTGCGACCGGGACAGGGTTCTATAATTCACCCCTCCACTTT
CDR3: CASSATGTGFYNSPLHF
V: TRBV7-2
size: .
D: TRBD1
J: TRBJ1-6

DNA: TGCAGTGCTAGTTTTGAGGGTGGGAGAACTGAAGCTTTCTTT
CDR3: CSASFEGGRTEAFF
V: TRBV20-1
size: .
D: .
J: TRBJ1-1